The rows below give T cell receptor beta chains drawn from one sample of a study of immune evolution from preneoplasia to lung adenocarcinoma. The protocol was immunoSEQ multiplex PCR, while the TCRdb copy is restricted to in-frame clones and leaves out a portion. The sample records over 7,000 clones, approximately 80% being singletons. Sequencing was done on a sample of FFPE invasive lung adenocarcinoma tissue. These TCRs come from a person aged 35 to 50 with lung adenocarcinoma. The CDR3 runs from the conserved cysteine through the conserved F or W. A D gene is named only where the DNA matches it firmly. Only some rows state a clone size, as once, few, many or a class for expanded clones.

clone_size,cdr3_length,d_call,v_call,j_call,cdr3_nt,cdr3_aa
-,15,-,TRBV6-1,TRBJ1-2,TGTGCCAGCAGTGCACCCTTGACCGGTGATTATGGCTACACCTTC,CASSAPLTGDYGYTF
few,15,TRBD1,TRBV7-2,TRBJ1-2,TGTGCCAGCAGCTTCCCGACAGGGGGTAGACAAGGCTACACCTTC,CASSFPTGGRQGYTF
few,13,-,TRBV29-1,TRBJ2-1,TGCAGCGTTGGACTTAGTGCCGGCAATGAGCAGTTCTTC,CSVGLSAGNEQFF
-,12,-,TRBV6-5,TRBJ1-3,TGTGCCAGCAGGTCCTCTGGAAACACCATATATTTT,CASRSSGNTIYF
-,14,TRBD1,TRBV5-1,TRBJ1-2,TGCGCCAGCAGCTTGGGACAGGGTGCGCATGGCTACACCTTC,CASSLGQGAHGYTF
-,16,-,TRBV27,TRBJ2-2,TGTGCCAGCAGTTTACTGGGACATAGGAACACCGGGGAGCTGTTTTTT,CASSLLGHRNTGELFF
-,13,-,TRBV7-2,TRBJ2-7,TGTGCCAGCAGCTCCCGACCGACGGGGGAGCAGTACTTC,CASSSRPTGEQYF
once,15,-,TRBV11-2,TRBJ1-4,TGTGCCAGCAGCGTAACAGCGCAGGCGGGGCGAAAACTGTTTTTT,CASSVTAQAGRKLFF
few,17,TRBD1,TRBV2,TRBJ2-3,TGTGCCAGCACCAGAACGAGACAGGGATTGATTGGAGATACGCAGTATTTT,CASTRTRQGLIGDTQYF
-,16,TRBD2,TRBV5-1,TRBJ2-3,TGCGCCAGCAGCCTGAGGACTAGCGGGGGAATAGATACGCAGTATTTT,CASSLRTSGGIDTQYF
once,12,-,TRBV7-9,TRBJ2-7,TGTGCCAGCAGCCCTCTAACCTACGAGCAGTACTTC,CASSPLTYEQYF
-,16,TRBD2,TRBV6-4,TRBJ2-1,TGTGCCAGCAGTGACTCGAGGGCTAGCGGGATTGATGAGCAGTTCTTC,CASSDSRASGIDEQFF
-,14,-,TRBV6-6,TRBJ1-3,TGTGCCAGCGGGAAGGGATCTGCGGGAAACACCATATATTTT,CASGKGSAGNTIYF
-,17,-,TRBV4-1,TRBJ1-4,TGCGCCAGCAGCCAAGAGACTGCCGGGCTGAGTAATGAAAAACTGTTTTTT,CASSQETAGLSNEKLFF
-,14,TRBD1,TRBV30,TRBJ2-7,TGTGCCTGGAGGGGGGACAGTAGGTACGGCGAGCAGTACTTC,CAWRGDSRYGEQYF
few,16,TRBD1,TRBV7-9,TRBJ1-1,TGTGCCAGCAGCTTAGATCTGGGCAGGGGGCACAGTGAAGCTTTCTTT,CASSLDLGRGHSEAFF
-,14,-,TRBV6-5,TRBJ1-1,TGTGCCAGCAGACTCGGGGGACTGAACACTGAAGCTTTCTTT,CASRLGGLNTEAFF
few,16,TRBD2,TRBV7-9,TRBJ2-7,TGTGCCAGCAGCTTAGACGTAGCGGGGGTATCCTACGAGCAGTACTTC,CASSLDVAGVSYEQYF
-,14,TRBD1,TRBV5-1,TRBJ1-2,TGCGCCAGCAGCTTGGGGCAGGGGGCCTATGGCTACACCTTC,CASSLGQGAYGYTF
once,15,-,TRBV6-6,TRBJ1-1,TGTGCCAGCAGTAACCCGGGGGGGCGTCGAACTGAAGCTTTCTTT,CASSNPGGRRTEAFF
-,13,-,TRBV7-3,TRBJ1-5,TGTGCCAGCAGCTTAACCGGGGCTCAGCCCCAGCATTTT,CASSLTGAQPQHF
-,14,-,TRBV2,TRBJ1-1,TGTGCCAGCAGTGAAATTTGGCAGAACACTGAAGCTTTCTTT,CASSEIWQNTEAFF
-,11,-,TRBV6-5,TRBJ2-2,TGTGCCAGCAGACGCACCGGGGAGCTGTTTTTT,CASRRTGELFF
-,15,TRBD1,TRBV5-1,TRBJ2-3,TGCGCCAGCAGCCCGGGGACAGGAAACACAGATACGCAGTATTTT,CASSPGTGNTDTQYF
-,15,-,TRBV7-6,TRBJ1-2,TGTGCCAGCAGCCAGGGACATTCGGAGGTCTCTGGCTACACCTTC,CASSQGHSEVSGYTF
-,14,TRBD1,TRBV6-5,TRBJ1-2,TGTGCCAGCAGTTCAGGGGGCGCTGGGTATGGCTACACCTTC,CASSSGGAGYGYTF
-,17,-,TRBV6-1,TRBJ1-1,TGTGCCAGCAGTGGGCGGGGAGTAGTAGGTTTGAACACTGAAGCTTTCTTT,CASSGRGVVGLNTEAFF
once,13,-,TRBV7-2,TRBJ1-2,TGTGCCAGCAGCTTAAAAGAGGTCTATGGCTACACCTTC,CASSLKEVYGYTF
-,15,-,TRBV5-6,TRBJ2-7,TGTGCCAGCAGCTGGGGGCAGGGGAGCTCCTACGAGCAGTACTTC,CASSWGQGSSYEQYF
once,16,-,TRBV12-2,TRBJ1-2,TGTGCAAGTCGCGCGAGAAAACAGGGGTGGAACTATGGCTACACCTTC,CASRARKQGWNYGYTF
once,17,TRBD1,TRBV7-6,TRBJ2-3,TGTGCCAGCAGCCCAAGACAGGGCAGAGGTGGAGGAGATACGCAGTATTTT,CASSPRQGRGGGDTQYF
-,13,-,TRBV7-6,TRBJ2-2,TGTGCCAGCAGCTTCGGGTACACCGGGGAGCTGTTTTTT,CASSFGYTGELFF
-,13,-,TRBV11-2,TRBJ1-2,TGTGCCAGCAGCTTTGGCCAAGGGGGTGGCTACACCTTC,CASSFGQGGGYTF
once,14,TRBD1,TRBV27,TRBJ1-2,TGTGCCAGCAGTCCCCAGGGGGCACACTATGGCTACACCTTC,CASSPQGAHYGYTF
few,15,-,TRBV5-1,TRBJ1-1,TGCGCCAGCAGCTTTGGGGAGGATGCTCGCACTGAAGCTTTCTTT,CASSFGEDARTEAFF
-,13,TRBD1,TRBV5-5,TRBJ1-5,TGTGCCAGCAGCAGGGACAGGGGGCAGCCCCAGCATTTT,CASSRDRGQPQHF
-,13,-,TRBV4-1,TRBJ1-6,TGCGCCAGCAGCCAGCAGACGGGGACACCCCTCCACTTT,CASSQQTGTPLHF
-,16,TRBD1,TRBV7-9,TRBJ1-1,TGTGCCAGCAGCTTTAGCTCGGGACAGGGGACGGATGAAGCTTTCTTT,CASSFSSGQGTDEAFF
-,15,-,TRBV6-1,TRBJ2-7,TGTGCCACTGTCCTCGCAGGTTTGGCAATGGGCGAGCAGTACTTC,CATVLAGLAMGEQYF
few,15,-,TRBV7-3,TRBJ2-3,TGTGCCAGCAGCTTAGGGGGGGGCGGCACAGATACGCAGTATTTT,CASSLGGGGTDTQYF
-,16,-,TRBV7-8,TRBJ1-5,TGTGCCAGCAGCTTATCCGGGGCAGGGGTCCAGCAGCCCCAGCATTTT,CASSLSGAGVQQPQHF
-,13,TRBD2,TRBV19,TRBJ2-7,TGTGCCACCTCGGGACTAGCGGGAGTCGAGCAGTACTTC,CATSGLAGVEQYF
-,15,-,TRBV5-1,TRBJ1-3,TGCGCCAGCAGCTTGGGACAGAGCTCTGGAAACACCATATATTTT,CASSLGQSSGNTIYF
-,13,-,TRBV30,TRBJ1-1,TGTGCCTGGGACAGCGGAGGGGGGACTGAAGCTTTCTTT,CAWDSGGGTEAFF
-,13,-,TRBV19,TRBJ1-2,TGTGCCAGTAGTATATTGTCGGGGAATGGCTACACCTTC,CASSILSGNGYTF
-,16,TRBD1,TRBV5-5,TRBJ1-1,TGTGCCAGCAGCGGGGACCGACAGGGGGCTGGGACTGAAGCTTTCTTT,CASSGDRQGAGTEAFF
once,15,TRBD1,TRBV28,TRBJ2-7,TGTGCCACCAAGGGGGGACAGGTTTTTTCCTACGAGCAGTACTTC,CATKGGQVFSYEQYF
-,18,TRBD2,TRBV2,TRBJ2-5,TGTGCCAGCAGTGAAAAAGTGGTGGTAAGCGGGGGGCTGAAAACCCAGTACTTC,CASSEKVVVSGGLKTQYF
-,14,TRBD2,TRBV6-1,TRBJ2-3,TGTGCCAGCTGGGGCGGGGGGGCCGGAGATACGCAGTATTTT,CASWGGGAGDTQYF
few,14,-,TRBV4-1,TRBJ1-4,TGCGCCAGCAGCCAATCCTACAATAATGAAAAACTGTTTTTT,CASSQSYNNEKLFF
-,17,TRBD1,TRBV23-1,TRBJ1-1,TGCGCCAGCAGTCAAGATGGACCCGGGACAGGGGACACTGAAGCTTTCTTT,CASSQDGPGTGDTEAFF
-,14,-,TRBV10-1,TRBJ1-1,TGCGCCAGCAGTGTTTACAGGGTGGGCACTGAAGCTTTCTTT,CASSVYRVGTEAFF
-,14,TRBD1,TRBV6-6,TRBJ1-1,TGTGCCAGCAGGACAGGGGAAGTGTATACTGAAGCTTTCTTT,CASRTGEVYTEAFF
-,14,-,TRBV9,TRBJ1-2,TGTGCCAGCAGCTTAGCGGGGGTGAACTATGGCTACACCTTC,CASSLAGVNYGYTF
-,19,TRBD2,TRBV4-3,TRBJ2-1,TGCGCCAGCAGCCAAGATGGCCCGACTAGCGGGTTCTCCTACAATGAGCAGTTCTTC,CASSQDGPTSGFSYNEQFF